Below are 9 T cell receptor beta chains sequenced from a single sample in a study of cytomegalovirus exposure and HLA in healthy donors. 60 Vbeta and 13 Jbeta primers were used in PCR. Generated by immunoSEQ multiplex PCR, the TCRdb table keeps only in-frame clones and is missing some. Counted here are roughly 140,000 clones, 75% to 85% occurring once; the ten biggest clones make up 3.5%. Sequenced: PBMCs. The receptors derive from a human donor in good health.

The chain carries TRBV13 and TRBJ2-2, with TRBD2 identical over 8 bases. Germline V gives CDR1 PRHDT, CDR2 FYEKMQ (reference sequence). Germline trimming cut 2 bases from V and 7 bases from J; bases unmatched to any gene: 6. CDR3 size: 15 residues. The CDR3 DNA is TGTGCCAGCAGCTTAAAGCGGGAGTACATCGGGGAGCTGTTTTTT. It is translated as CASSLKREYIGELFF.

This clone was seen a single time. The V call is TRBV6-5, the J call TRBJ1-2; 9 bases map to TRBD1. The V segment lost 3 bases and the J segment 3 bases; nucleotides outside the gene matches: 5. Germline CDR1 MNHEY, CDR2 SVGAGI. This CDR3 has 15 residues. In DNA, the CDR3 is TGTGCCAGCAGTTATGGGACAGGGAGTCACTATGGCTACACCTTC. Its protein product is CASSYGTGSHYGYTF.

Worth noting for this clone: The junction shows a germline mismatch at one end, possibly a read error. CDR3 amino acids: CSSSLGGGSGEQYF. The CDR3 DNA is TGTTCCAGCAGCTTAGGGGGAGGGTCGGGCGAGCAGTACTTC. The chain links TRBV7-9 to TRBJ2-7, with D maybe TRBD2 (7 bases). This CDR3 comprises 14 residues. CDR1 is SEHNR, CDR2 FQNEAQ, per germline (reference sequence).

Written as DNA, the CDR3 is TGTGCCAGCAGCTTAGTTGAGGGCAAGGGAGAGACCCAGTACTTC. Its translation is CASSLVEGKGETQYF. The gene calls are TRBV7-9 and TRBJ2-5; D possibly corresponds to TRBD2 (5 bases). V lost 1 base to trimming and J lost 4 bases, with 13 bases between them. This CDR3 is built from 15 residues. Germline CDR1 SEHNR, CDR2 FQNEAQ (reference sequence).

J is TRBJ2-7 and V is TRBV7-2; weak D call: TRBD1 (6 bases). Trimming shortened V by 4 bases and J by 8 bases, and 18 bases separated the two germline ends. Germline V CDR1 and CDR2: SGHTA, FQGNSA. This CDR3 has 14 amino acids. The CDR3 coding sequence is TGTGCCAGCAGCTCCTTAGGGCAGGGGAGAAAGCAGTACTTC. Protein: CASSSLGQGRKQYF. The full variable domain, its missing parts supplied by reference TRBV7-2 and TRBJ2-7, is GAGVSQSPSNKVTEKGKDVELRCDPISGHTALYWYRQSLGQGLEFLIYFQGNSAPDKSGLPSDRFSAERTGGSVSTLTIQRTQQEDSAVYLCASSSLGQGRKQYFGPGTRLTVT.

The chain is built from TRBV7-6 and TRBJ2-7, with 14 bases aligning to TRBD2. Germline V gene data show CDR1 as SGHVS and CDR2 as FNYEAQ. The CDR3 totals 17 residues. The J segment lost 5 bases and the V segment lost 5 bases, leaving 11 bases of the junction unmatched. The CDR3 nucleotides are TGTGCCAGCAGCAGTCCGGGACTAGCGGGAGAAGCGGACGAGCAGTACTTC. It is translated as CASSSPGLAGEADEQYF.

J is TRBJ2-7 and V is TRBV7-8; a possible D gene is TRBD1 (5 bases). Trimming shortened V by 1 base and J by 2 bases, and 6 bases separated the two germline ends. CDR1 SGHVS and CDR2 FQNEAQ come from the germline V gene. The CDR3 totals 13 residues. The CDR3 is CASSLEGAYEQYF. The CDR3 DNA is TGTGCCAGCAGCTTAGAAGGGGCCTACGAGCAGTACTTC.

The chain has TRBV4-1 and TRBJ2-1, with D hard to call. The CDR3 covers 12 residues. Germline CDR1 is MGHRA and CDR2 is YSYEKL. Trimming cost V 1 base and J 10 bases, with 8 bases left between them. DNA of the CDR3: TGCGCCAGCAGCCAAGGCGTCAACGAGCAGTTCTTC. Translated: CASSQGVNEQFF.

The gene calls are TRBV5-4 and TRBJ2-3; 8 bases map to TRBD2. This CDR3 spans 16 amino acids. Germline V gene data show CDR1 as SGHNT and CDR2 as YYREEE (reference sequence). The V and J ends lost 3 bases and 4 bases, in that order; junction bases with no gene match: 10. CDR3 in DNA: TGTGCCAGCAGCTCTTTGGCGGGAGGAAGGTCAGATACGCAGTATTTT. As protein: CASSSLAGGRSDTQYF.